This T cell receptor (beta chain) was recovered during a study of cytomegalovirus exposure and HLA in healthy donors. On the study more broadly: The 120 or so validation repertoires matched the 500 to 750 first-cohort repertoires in platform, a later analysis reported. Whole-study results and caveats: Subsequent analysis of the 120 or so validation repertoires found a tendency for first-cohort TCR clusters to co-occur. For most TCR sequences rarity was the rule, although some public TCRs occurred in many donors. With high specificity and sensitivity, the classifier reportedly diagnosed cytomegalovirus status.

Assay: immunoSEQ multiplex PCR; the TCRdb copy retains only in-frame clones and omits some. This table has 300,000 to 450,000 clones, 75% to 90% appearing once. A word on this clone: Its target is unknown.

The germline V gene has CDR1 SEHNR and CDR2 FQNEAQ (reference sequence). The CDR3 contains 13 residues. V shed 6 bases and J shed 2 bases, with 11 bases lying between them. Sequenced material: PBMCs. J is TRBJ2-7 and V is TRBV7-9; possibly TRBD1 for D (6 bases). The clonotype was recovered from a woman younger than 30 in good health and CMV-seronegative. CDR3 coding DNA: TGTGCCAGCAGAGAGGACAGCGCCTACGAGCAGTACTTC. It yields the protein CASREDSAYEQYF.